The TCR beta chain described here comes from a study of blood T cell repertoires in COVID-19 (dated by TCRdb to about 2020). The study in broad terms: The collaborator samples originated in the United States, Italy and Spain and spanned the acute and convalescent phases of COVID-19. The material from the prospective study consisted of cDNA or gDNA derived from T cells, B-cell-depleted T cells, or PBMCs. Subjects who had been exposed to COVID-19, were actively infected with it, or had recovered from it provided the deeply sampled blood TCRbeta repertoires that made up the dataset. The repertoires were released in a freely available public database meant as a resource for research on the immune response to SARS-CoV-2. The samples were drawn from the first 160 participants of the ongoing ImmuneRACE study and from some 1,300 subjects provided by 6 global collaborators. The sample metadata nearly always contained a de-identified subject ID, COVID-19 status, age in years and sex. Where available, HLA class I and class II types were obtained from metadata supplied by the sample provider rather than from assay-based typing. The research as a whole found: The quantity of clinical and demographic metadata differed by source and by participant and was supplied without curation.

The immunoSEQ Assay, a bias-controlled multiplex PCR, was used to amplify TCRbeta CDR3 regions from genomic DNA. In the original analysis: The number of nucleated cells in each sample was estimated by amplification of reference gene primers within the assay. To quantify the absolute abundance of each unique TCRbeta CDR3 rearrangement, sequence reads were collapsed and filtered. Productive Simpson clonality was computed per sample as the square root of Simpson's diversity index over productive rearrangements. Here the immuneACCESS table is served through TCRdb, limited to in-frame sequences with V and J called. Missing clones are a known gap in these copies; in checked studies unresolved V genes cover under half, and the rest lacks a known reason. V, J and clone size are those of that table, while D and trimming were read from the DNA. This sample lists fewer than 95,000 clones; about two thirds were detected once. The ten largest make up around an eighth of the sample.

Turning to this clone: The target of this receptor is not known. Base qualities are not provided; no much larger clone lies one nucleotide away.

Each collaborating institution followed its own protocols to collect whole blood in K2EDTA tubes. For TCRbeta analysis, collaborators shipped samples as frozen whole blood, isolated PBMCs, or DNA extracted from either of those sample types. After removal of 4 bases from V and 8 bases from J, the junction retains 8 bases not matched to a gene. From the germline V gene, CDR1 is SGDLS and CDR2 is YYNGEE. Its CDR3 holds 14 amino acids, cysteine through phenylalanine. CDR3 DNA only is kept here, 42 bases in frame from base 1. The specimen was peripheral blood. The chain joins TRBV9 to TRBJ1-4, with TRBD1 identical over 7 junction bases. The clonotype originates from a woman older than 75 with acute or convalescent COVID-19. The DNA reads as follows: TGTGCCAGCAGCCCCCAGGGGGGTCGGGAAAAACTGTTTTTT. Its translation reads: CASSPQGGREKLFF.